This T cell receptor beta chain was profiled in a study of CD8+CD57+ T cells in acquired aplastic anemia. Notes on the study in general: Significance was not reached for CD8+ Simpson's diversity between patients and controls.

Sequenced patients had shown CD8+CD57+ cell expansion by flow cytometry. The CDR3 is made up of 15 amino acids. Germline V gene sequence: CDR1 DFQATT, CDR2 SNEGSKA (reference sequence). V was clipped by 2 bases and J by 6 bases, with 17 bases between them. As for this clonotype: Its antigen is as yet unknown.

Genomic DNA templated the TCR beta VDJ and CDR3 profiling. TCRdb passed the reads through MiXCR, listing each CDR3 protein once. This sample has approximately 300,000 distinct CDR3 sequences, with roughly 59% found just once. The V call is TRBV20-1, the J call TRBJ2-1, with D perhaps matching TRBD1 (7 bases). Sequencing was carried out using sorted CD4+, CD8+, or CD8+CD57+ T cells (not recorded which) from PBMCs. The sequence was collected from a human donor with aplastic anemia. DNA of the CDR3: TGCAGTGCTAGAAACCCGGAGGGGGCCCTCAATGAGCAGTTCTTC. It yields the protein CSARNPEGALNEQFF.